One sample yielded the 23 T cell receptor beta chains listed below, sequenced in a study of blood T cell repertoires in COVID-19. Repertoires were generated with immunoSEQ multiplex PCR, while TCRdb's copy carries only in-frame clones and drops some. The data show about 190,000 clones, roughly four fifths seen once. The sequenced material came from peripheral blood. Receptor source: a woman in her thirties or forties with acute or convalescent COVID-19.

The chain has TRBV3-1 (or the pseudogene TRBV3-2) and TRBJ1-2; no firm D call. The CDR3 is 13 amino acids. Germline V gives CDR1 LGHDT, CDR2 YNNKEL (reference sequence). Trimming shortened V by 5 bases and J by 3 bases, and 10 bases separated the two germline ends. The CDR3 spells CASSADSYYGYTF. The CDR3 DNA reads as TGTGCCAGCAGCGCCGACTCTTACTATGGCTACACCTTC.

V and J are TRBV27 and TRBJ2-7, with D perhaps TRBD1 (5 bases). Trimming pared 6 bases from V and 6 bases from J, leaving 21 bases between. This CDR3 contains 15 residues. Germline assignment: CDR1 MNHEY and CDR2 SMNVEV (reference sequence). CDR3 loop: CASSRAGSLPGEQYF. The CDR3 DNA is TGTGCCAGCAGCAGGGCCGGGTCCCTCCCGGGCGAGCAGTACTTC.

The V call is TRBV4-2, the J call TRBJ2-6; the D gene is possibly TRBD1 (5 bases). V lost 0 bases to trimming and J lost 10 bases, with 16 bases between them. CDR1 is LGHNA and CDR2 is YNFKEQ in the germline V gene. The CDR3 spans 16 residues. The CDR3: CASSQDSTDLGNVLTF. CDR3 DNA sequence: TGTGCCAGCAGCCAAGATTCGACAGACCTGGGAAACGTCCTGACTTTC.

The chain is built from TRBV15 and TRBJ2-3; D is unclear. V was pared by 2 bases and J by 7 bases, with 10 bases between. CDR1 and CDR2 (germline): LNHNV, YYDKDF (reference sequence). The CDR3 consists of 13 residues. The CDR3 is CATSRPASNTQYF. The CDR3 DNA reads TGTGCCACCAGCAGACCTGCGTCAAATACGCAGTATTTT.

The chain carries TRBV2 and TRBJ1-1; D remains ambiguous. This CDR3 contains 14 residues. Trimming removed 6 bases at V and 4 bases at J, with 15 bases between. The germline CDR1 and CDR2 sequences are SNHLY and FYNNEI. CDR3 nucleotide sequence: TGTGCCAGCAGCGGGAGAGTCCCGGGCACTGAAGCTTTCTTT. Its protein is CASSGRVPGTEAFF. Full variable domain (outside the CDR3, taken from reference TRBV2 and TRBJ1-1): EPEVTQTPSHQVTQMGQEVILRCVPISNHLYFYWYRQILGQKVEFLVSFYNNEISEKSEIFDDQFSVERPDGSNFTLKIRSTKLEDSAMYFCASSGRVPGTEAFFGQGTRLTVV.

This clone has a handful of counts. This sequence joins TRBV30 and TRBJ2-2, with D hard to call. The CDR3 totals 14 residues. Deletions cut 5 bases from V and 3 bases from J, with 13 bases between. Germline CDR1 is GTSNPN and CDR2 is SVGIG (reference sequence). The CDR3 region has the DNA TGTGCCTGGGCAAGTGGGCCCTACACCGGGGAGCTGTTTTTT. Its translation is CAWASGPYTGELFF.

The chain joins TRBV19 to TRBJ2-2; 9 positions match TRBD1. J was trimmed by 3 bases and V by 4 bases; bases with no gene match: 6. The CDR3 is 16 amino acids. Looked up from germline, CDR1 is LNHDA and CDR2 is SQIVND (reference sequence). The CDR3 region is CASSTWGQGDTGELFF. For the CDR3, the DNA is TGTGCCAGTAGTACCTGGGGACAGGGAGACACCGGGGAGCTGTTTTTT.

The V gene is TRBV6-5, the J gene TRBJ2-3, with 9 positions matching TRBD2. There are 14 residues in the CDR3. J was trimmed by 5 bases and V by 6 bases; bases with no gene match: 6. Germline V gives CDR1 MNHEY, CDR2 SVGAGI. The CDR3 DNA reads TGTGCCAGCAGCAAGGGACTAGCACTAGATACGCAGTATTTT. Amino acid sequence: CASSKGLALDTQYF.

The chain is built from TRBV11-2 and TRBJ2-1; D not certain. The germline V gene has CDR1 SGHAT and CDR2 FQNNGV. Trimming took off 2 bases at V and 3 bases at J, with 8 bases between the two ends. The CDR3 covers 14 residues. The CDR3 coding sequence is TGTGCCAGCAGCTTATTAATCAGCTACAATGAGCAGTTCTTC. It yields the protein CASSLLISYNEQFF.

This CDR3 reads CASSPFLEREARYF. The CDR3 DNA follows: TGCGCCAGCAGCCCTTTCTTGGAGCGGGAGGCCCGGTATTTT. This rearrangement joins TRBV5-1 to TRBJ2-3; 9 bases align to TRBD2. This CDR3 is built from 14 residues. Germline V CDR1 and CDR2: SGHRS, YFSETQ. V was pared by 4 bases and J by 14 bases, with 14 bases of the junction left unmatched.

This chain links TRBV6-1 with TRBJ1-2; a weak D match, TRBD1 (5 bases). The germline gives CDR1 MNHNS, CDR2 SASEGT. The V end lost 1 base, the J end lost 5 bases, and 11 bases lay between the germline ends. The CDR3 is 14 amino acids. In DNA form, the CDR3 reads TGTGCCAGCAGTGAAGGGCCAGGGATTTATGGCTACACCTTC. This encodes CASSEGPGIYGYTF.

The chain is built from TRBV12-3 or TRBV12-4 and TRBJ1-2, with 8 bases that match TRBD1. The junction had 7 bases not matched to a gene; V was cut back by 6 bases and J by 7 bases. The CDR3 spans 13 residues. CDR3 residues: CASRSQGAGGYTF. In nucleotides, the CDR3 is TGTGCCAGCAGGTCTCAGGGGGCGGGTGGCTACACCTTC.

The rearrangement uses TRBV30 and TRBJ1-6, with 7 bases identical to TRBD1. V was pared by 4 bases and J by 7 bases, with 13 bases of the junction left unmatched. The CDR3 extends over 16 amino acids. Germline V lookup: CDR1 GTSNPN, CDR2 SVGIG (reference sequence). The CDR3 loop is CAWTEYRGLENSPLHF. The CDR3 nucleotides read TGTGCCTGGACCGAATACAGGGGATTAGAAAATTCACCCCTCCACTTT.

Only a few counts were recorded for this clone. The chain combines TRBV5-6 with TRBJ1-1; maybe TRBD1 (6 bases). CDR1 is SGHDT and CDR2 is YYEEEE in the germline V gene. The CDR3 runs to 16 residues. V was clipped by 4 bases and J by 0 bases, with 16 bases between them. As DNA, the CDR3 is TGTGCCAGCAGCCTCCCAGGGGCTTATTTGAACACTGAAGCTTTCTTT. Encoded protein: CASSLPGAYLNTEAFF.

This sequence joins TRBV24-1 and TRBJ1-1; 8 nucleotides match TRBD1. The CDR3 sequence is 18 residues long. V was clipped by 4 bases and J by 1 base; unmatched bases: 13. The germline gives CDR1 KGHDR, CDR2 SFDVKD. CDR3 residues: CATSEQRTGPNRNTEAFF. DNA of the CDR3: TGTGCCACCAGTGAACAAAGGACAGGGCCGAATCGGAACACTGAAGCTTTCTTT.

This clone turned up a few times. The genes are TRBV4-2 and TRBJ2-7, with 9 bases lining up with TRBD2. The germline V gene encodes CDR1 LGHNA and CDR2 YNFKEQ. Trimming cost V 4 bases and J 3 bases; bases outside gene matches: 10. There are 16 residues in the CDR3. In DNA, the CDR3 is TGTGCCAGCAGCCCCCGGGCGGGAGGGAGGAGCTACGAGCAGTACTTC. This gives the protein CASSPRAGGRSYEQYF.

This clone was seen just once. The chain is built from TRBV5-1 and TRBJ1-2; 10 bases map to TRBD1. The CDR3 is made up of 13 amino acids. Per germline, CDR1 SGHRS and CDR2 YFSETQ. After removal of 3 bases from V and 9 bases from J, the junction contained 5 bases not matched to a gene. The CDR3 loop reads CASSSTGGDRYTF. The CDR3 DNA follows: TGCGCCAGCAGCTCGACAGGGGGCGATCGCTACACCTTC.

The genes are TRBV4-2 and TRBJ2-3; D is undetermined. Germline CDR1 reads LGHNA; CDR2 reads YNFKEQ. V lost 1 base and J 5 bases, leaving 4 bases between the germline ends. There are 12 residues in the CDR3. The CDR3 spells CASSQGGDTQYF. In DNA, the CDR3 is TGTGCCAGCAGCCAAGGAGGAGATACGCAGTATTTT.

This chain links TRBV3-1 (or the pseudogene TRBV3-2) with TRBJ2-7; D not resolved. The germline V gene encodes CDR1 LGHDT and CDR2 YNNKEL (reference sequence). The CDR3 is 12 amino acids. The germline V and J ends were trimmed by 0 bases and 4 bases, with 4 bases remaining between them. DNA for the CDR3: TGTGCCAGCAGCCAAGAAACTTACGAGCAGTACTTC. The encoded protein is CASSQETYEQYF.

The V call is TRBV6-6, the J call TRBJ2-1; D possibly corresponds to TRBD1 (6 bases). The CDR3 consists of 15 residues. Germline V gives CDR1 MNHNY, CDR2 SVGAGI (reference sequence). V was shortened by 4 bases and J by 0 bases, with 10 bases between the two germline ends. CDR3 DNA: TGTGCCAGCAGTTTCACAGGGAGCTCCTACAATGAGCAGTTCTTC. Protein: CASSFTGSSYNEQFF.

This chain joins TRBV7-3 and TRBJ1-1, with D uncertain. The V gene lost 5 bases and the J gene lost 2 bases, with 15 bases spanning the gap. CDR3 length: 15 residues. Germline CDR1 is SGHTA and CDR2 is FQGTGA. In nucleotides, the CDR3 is TGTGCCAGCAGCCCACGGGGTGTTTCAAACACTGAAGCTTTCTTT. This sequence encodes CASSPRGVSNTEAFF. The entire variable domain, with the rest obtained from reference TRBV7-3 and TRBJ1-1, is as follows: GAGVSQTPSNKVTEKGKYVELRCDPISGHTALYWYRQSLGQGPEFLIYFQGTGAADDSGLPNDRFFAVRPEGSVSTLKIQRTERGDSAVYLCASSPRGVSNTEAFFGQGTRLTVV.

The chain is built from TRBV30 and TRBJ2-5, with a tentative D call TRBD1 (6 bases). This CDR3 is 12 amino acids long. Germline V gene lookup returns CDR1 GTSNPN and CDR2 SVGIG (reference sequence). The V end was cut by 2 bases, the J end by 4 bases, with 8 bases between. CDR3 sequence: CAWSQGSETQYF. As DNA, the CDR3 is TGTGCCTGGAGTCAGGGGTCAGAGACCCAGTACTTC. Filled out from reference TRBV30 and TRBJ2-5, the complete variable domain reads SQTIHQWPATLVQPVGSPLSLECTVEGTSNPNLYWYRQAAGRGLQLLFYSVGIGQISSEVPQNLSASRPQDRQFILSSKKLLLSDSGFYLCAWSQGSETQYFGPGTRLLVL.

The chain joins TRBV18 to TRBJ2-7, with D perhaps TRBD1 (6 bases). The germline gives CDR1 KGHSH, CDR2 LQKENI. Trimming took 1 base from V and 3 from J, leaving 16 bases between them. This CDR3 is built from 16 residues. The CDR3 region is CASSPLGQLPFYEQYF. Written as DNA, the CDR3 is TGTGCCAGCTCACCACTCGGACAGTTGCCCTTCTACGAGCAGTACTTC.